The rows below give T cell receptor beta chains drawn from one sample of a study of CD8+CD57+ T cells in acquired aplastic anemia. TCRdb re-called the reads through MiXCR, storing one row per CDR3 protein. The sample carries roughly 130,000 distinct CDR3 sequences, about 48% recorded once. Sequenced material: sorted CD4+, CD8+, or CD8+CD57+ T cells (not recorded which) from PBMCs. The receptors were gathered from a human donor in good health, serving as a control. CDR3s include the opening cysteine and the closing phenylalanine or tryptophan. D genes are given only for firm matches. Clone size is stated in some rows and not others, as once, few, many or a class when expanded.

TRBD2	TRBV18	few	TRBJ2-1	TGTGCCAGCTCACCTCGGACTAGCGGGGGCCCGTGGAATGAGCAGTTCTTC	CASSPRTSGGPWNEQFF
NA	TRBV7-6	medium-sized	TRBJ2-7	TGTGCCAGCAGCTCTTACGGGATCTACGAGCAGTACTTC	CASSSYGIYEQYF
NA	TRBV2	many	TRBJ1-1	TGTGCCAGCTCCGGGGGACTGAACACTGAAGCTTTCTTT	CASSGGLNTEAFF
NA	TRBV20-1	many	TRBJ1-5	TGCAGTGCTAGTCGTAGCAATCAGCCCCAGCATTTT	CSASRSNQPQHF
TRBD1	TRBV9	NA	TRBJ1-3	TGTGCCAGCAGCGTAGGTGGGACAGCTGGAAACACCATATATTTT	CASSVGGTAGNTIYF
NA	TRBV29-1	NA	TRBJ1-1	TGCAGCGGTCTTTTGGGGGGCACTGAAGCTTTCTTT	CSGLLGGTEAFF
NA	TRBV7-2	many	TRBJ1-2	TGTGCCAGCAGCTTAGGTATCGGGCAGGGTCGTGGCTACACCTTC	CASSLGIGQGRGYTF
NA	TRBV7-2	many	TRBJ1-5	TGTGCCAGCAGCTCCTACAATCAGCCCCAGCATTTT	CASSSYNQPQHF
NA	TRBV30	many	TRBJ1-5	TGTGCCTGGAGTGCGGGGCTGAATCAGCCCCAGCATTTT	CAWSAGLNQPQHF
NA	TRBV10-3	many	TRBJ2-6	TGTGCCATCAGTCGTGACGGAGGGAGCATCTCTGGGGCCAACGTCCTGACTTTC	CAISRDGGSISGANVLTF
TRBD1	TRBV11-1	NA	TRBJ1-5	TGTGCCAGCAGCAAAGACAGGGTTGGTGGCGAGAATCAGCCCCAGCATTTT	CASSKDRVGGENQPQHF
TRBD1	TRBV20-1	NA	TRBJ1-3	TGCAGTGCTAGAGCAGGGACAGGGCTCTCTGGAAACACCATATATTTT	CSARAGTGLSGNTIYF
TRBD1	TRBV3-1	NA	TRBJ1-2	TGTGCCAGCAGCCAAGCCCCCGTCCGGGACAGGGGTTCTTACTATGGCTACACCTTC	CASSQAPVRDRGSYYGYTF
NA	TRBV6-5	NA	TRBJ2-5	TGTGCCAGGCACGCGGGGACCCAGTACTTC	CARHAGTQYF
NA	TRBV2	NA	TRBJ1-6	TGTGCCTGCACCCGGCAGCTATCGGATTCACCCCTCCACTTT	CACTRQLSDSPLHF
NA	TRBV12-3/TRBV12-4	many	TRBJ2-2	TGTGCCAGCAGCCAGGGGGGCCGGAACACCGGGGAGCTGTTTTTT	CASSQGGRNTGELFF
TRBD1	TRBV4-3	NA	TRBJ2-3	TGCGCCAGCAGCCAATACGGGGACAGCTCCGTAACAGATACGCAGTATTTT	CASSQYGDSSVTDTQYF
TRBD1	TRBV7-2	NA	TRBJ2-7	TGTGCCAGCAGTACAGGGGTGGGCTACGAGCAGTACTTC	CASSTGVGYEQYF
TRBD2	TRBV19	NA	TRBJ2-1	TGTGCCAGTAGTAGGACTTCAGCGGGAGGGCCAGGTGATGAGCAGTTCTTC	CASSRTSAGGPGDEQFF
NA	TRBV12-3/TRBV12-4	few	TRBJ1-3	TGTGCCAGCAGTTTACCCCTGGGGGTGGGGGGCGACGGAAACACCATATATTTT	CASSLPLGVGGDGNTIYF
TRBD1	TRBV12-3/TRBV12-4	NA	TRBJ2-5	TGTGCCAGCAGCCGACAGGGGATAATGGGAGAGACCCAGTACTTC	CASSRQGIMGETQYF
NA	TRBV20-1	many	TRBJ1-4	TGCAGTGCTACTGCAGGCGTGGGGGGCCTAGGAGATGAAAAACTGTTTTTT	CSATAGVGGLGDEKLFF
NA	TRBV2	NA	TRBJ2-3	TGTGCCAGCGCACTAGCAGATACGCAGTATTTT	CASALADTQYF
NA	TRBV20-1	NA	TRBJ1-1	TGCAGTGCTAGAGTGATGGACAGAAACACTGAAGCTTTCTTT	CSARVMDRNTEAFF
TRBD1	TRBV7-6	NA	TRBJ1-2	TGTGCCAGCAGCTTAGGAGCAGGGGGCTTTGACTATGGCTACACCTTC	CASSLGAGGFDYGYTF
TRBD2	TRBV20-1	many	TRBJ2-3	TGCAGTGCTAGGGAGGGGACTAGCGGGGGGGCGGCAGATACGCAGTATTTT	CSAREGTSGGAADTQYF
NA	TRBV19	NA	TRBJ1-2	TGTGCCAGTATGGGTGGATCCGGCTACACCTTC	CASMGGSGYTF
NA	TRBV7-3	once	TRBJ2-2	TGTGCCAGCAGCTTATCGCGCGTCGGGAACACCGGGGAGCTGTTTTTT	CASSLSRVGNTGELFF
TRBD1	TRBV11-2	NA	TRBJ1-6	TGCGCCAGCAGTAAACAGGGGGCAGGCTATAAGTCACCCCTCCACTTT	CASSKQGAGYKSPLHF
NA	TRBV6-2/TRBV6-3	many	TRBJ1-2	TGTGCCAGCAGGGCAGACTATGGCTACACCTTC	CASRADYGYTF
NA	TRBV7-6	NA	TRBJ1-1	TGTGCCAGCAGCTTAGCGTATGGAGAAGCTTTCTTT	CASSLAYGEAFF
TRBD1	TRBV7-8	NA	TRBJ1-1	TGTGCCAGCAGCCGAGACCAGGGGGACACTGAAGCTTTCTTT	CASSRDQGDTEAFF
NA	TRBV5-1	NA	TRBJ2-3	TGCGCCAGCAGCTCGGCTAGCAGCACAGATACGCAGTATTTT	CASSSASSTDTQYF
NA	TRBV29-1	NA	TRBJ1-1	TGCAGCGTTACAGTGGGTGTGAATGTCGTCGCTGAAGCTTTCTTT	CSVTVGVNVVAEAFF
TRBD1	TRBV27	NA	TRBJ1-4	TGTGCCAGCAGCCCCCTGGGACAGGGGGACAAAAAACTGTTTTTT	CASSPLGQGDKKLFF
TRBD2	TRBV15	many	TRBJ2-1	TGTGCCACCAGCAGAGATATTAGGAAGCGGGGGGGAACCTACAATGAGCAGTTCTTC	CATSRDIRKRGGTYNEQFF
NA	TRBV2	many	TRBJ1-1	TGTGCCAGCAGTGAATCAGGGTCGCACACTGAAGCTTTCTTT	CASSESGSHTEAFF
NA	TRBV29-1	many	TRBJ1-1	TGCAGCGTTGGTGGGGACACAATTAAGAACACTGAAGCTTTCTTT	CSVGGDTIKNTEAFF
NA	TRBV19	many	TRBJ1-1	TGTGCCAGTAAGGCGGGGGGGGTAGAAACTGAAGCTTTCTTT	CASKAGGVETEAFF
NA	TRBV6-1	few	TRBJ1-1	TGTGCCAGCAGTCGGGCCCAGATATTAAACACTGAAGCTTTCTTT	CASSRAQILNTEAFF
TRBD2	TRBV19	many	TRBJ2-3	TGTGCCAGTAGTATGAAGCGGGGGGGCACAGATACGCAGTATTTT	CASSMKRGGTDTQYF